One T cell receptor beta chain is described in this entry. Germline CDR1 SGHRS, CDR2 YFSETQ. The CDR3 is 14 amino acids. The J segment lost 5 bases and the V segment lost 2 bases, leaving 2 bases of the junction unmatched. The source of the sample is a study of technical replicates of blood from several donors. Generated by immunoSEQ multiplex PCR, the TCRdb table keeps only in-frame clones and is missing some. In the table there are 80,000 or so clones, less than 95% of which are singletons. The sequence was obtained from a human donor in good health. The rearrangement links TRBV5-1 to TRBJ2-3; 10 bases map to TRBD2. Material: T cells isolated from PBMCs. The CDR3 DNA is TGCGCCAGCAGCTTAGCGGGAGGGATAGATACGCAGTATTTT. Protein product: CASSLAGGIDTQYF. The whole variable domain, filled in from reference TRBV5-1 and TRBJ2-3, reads KAGVTQTPRYLIKTRGQQVTLSCSPISGHRSVSWYQQTPGQGLQFLFEYFSETQRNKGNFPGRFSGRQFSNSRSEMNVSTLELGDSALYLCASSLAGGIDTQYFGPGTRLTVL.